This is a list of T cell receptor beta chains from one sample in a study of T cells in Graves' hyperthyroidism and ophthalmopathy. One entry per CDR3 protein results from TCRdb running MiXCR on the multiplex PCR reads. There are about 740,000 distinct CDR3 sequences in the sample; about 15% occur only once, and roughly 10% lies in the top ten. The source material was blood. All receptors come from a woman younger than 30 with Graves' hyperthyroidism. Each CDR3 is given without its conserved first and last residue. Where a row states a size, it is once, few, many or the class of an expanded clone; other rows omit it.

V gene: TRBV5-1
clone size: NA
CDR3 protein: ASTPGAGWINEQY

V gene: TRBV20-1
clone size: many
CDR3 protein: SAPTYQSSYEQY

V gene: TRBV9
clone size: NA
CDR3 protein: ASSVSRSGTSGETQY

V gene: TRBV6-1
clone size: many
CDR3 protein: ASSDGPGQGSNEQF

V gene: TRBV6-1
clone size: NA
CDR3 protein: ASSVGTGTGNEQY

V gene: TRBV19
clone size: few
CDR3 protein: ASSIDTLVSPLH

V gene: TRBV30
clone size: NA
CDR3 protein: ACGEGGTRLYEQY

V gene: TRBV6-5
clone size: many
CDR3 protein: ASSYSQRTLTYEQY

V gene: TRBV4-1
clone size: many
CDR3 protein: ASSQDQGARNNEKLF

V gene: TRBV5-5
clone size: NA
CDR3 protein: ASSLTQTAGNQPQH

V gene: TRBV12-3/TRBV12-4
clone size: NA
CDR3 protein: ASNRQALDEQF

V gene: TRBV7-8
clone size: few
CDR3 protein: ASSPRDRTNYGYT

V gene: TRBV30
clone size: NA
CDR3 protein: AWSVKGRGVHNEQF

V gene: TRBV7-9
clone size: NA
CDR3 protein: ASSSIEGGRLDNEQF

V gene: TRBV20-1
clone size: many
CDR3 protein: SARDLSSGSYEQY

V gene: TRBV27
clone size: few
CDR3 protein: ASRSLGQMNTEAF

V gene: TRBV5-1
clone size: many
CDR3 protein: ASSLSRQGNYGYT

V gene: TRBV6-1
clone size: NA
CDR3 protein: ASRRLAEYEQY